The rows below give T cell receptor beta chains drawn from one sample of a study of blood T cell repertoires in COVID-19. Data came from immunoSEQ multiplex PCR; TCRdb stores just in-frame clones and leaves some out. The table shows 150,000 to 250,000 clones, with around 80% occurring only once. Sequencing was done on a sample of peripheral blood. The receptors shown here come from a human donor with acute or convalescent COVID-19. The donor label of this sample is uncertain. The CDR3 runs from the conserved cysteine through the conserved F or W. The order of the fields is clone size, V gene, D gene, J gene, CDR3 DNA, CDR3 protein. A D gene is named only where the DNA matches it firmly. Part of the rows lack a size; the others show once, few, many or a class for expanded clones.

size: -
V: TRBV4-1
D: -
J: TRBJ2-7
DNA: TGCGCCAGCAGCCAAGGAAGGAGCAGTACCTACGAGCAGTACTTC
CDR3: CASSQGRSSTYEQYF

size: -
V: TRBV27
D: -
J: TRBJ1-1
DNA: TGTGCCAGCAGAAACAGGGTGGGCACTGAAGCTTTCTTT
CDR3: CASRNRVGTEAFF

size: -
V: TRBV6-5
D: TRBD2
J: TRBJ2-5
DNA: TGTGCCAGCAGTTACTCGCTCGGGAGGGCGCAAGAGACCCAGTACTTC
CDR3: CASSYSLGRAQETQYF

size: -
V: TRBV2
D: -
J: TRBJ1-4
DNA: TGTGCCAGCAGTGAAAGTGGGCGTAATGAAAAACTGTTTTTT
CDR3: CASSESGRNEKLFF

size: -
V: TRBV11-1
D: -
J: TRBJ1-3
DNA: TGTGCCAGCAGTGGTTCAGACCCGACAGAGGACACCATATATTTT
CDR3: CASSGSDPTEDTIYF

size: -
V: TRBV7-2
D: -
J: TRBJ2-7
DNA: TGTGCCAGCAGCCTCGGGGGATTCGGCTCCTACGAGCAGTACTTC
CDR3: CASSLGGFGSYEQYF

size: -
V: TRBV7-3
D: TRBD1
J: TRBJ2-1
DNA: TGTGCCAGCAGCTCTACCCGGACAGGGCACGGGACCAATGAGCAGTTCTTC
CDR3: CASSSTRTGHGTNEQFF

size: -
V: TRBV5-6
D: -
J: TRBJ1-4
DNA: TGTGCCAGCAGCCACGGCCTCGAGGGTGAAAAACTGTTTTTT
CDR3: CASSHGLEGEKLFF

size: -
V: TRBV27
D: -
J: TRBJ2-7
DNA: TGTGCCAGCAGTCCGATGGGGCCACTCTACGAGCAGTACTTC
CDR3: CASSPMGPLYEQYF

size: few
V: TRBV18
D: -
J: TRBJ1-3
DNA: TGTGCCAGCTCTGCCGACATCAACTCTGGAAACACCATATATTTT
CDR3: CASSADINSGNTIYF

size: -
V: TRBV18
D: TRBD1
J: TRBJ1-1
DNA: TGTGCCAGCTCACCTCCGACAGGGGGAGGCACTGAAGCTTTCTTT
CDR3: CASSPPTGGGTEAFF

size: -
V: TRBV5-4
D: TRBD2
J: TRBJ2-7
DNA: TGTGCCAGCAGCCACCAGGGACTAGGCCCCCTCGAGCAGTACTTC
CDR3: CASSHQGLGPLEQYF

size: -
V: TRBV4-1
D: TRBD1
J: TRBJ1-3
DNA: TGCGCCAGCAGCCAAGAGGGGACAGTCTCTGGAAACACCATATATTTT
CDR3: CASSQEGTVSGNTIYF

size: -
V: TRBV2
D: TRBD1
J: TRBJ2-7
DNA: TGTGCCAGCACCCTGACAGGGGGCTCTTACGAGCAGTACTTC
CDR3: CASTLTGGSYEQYF